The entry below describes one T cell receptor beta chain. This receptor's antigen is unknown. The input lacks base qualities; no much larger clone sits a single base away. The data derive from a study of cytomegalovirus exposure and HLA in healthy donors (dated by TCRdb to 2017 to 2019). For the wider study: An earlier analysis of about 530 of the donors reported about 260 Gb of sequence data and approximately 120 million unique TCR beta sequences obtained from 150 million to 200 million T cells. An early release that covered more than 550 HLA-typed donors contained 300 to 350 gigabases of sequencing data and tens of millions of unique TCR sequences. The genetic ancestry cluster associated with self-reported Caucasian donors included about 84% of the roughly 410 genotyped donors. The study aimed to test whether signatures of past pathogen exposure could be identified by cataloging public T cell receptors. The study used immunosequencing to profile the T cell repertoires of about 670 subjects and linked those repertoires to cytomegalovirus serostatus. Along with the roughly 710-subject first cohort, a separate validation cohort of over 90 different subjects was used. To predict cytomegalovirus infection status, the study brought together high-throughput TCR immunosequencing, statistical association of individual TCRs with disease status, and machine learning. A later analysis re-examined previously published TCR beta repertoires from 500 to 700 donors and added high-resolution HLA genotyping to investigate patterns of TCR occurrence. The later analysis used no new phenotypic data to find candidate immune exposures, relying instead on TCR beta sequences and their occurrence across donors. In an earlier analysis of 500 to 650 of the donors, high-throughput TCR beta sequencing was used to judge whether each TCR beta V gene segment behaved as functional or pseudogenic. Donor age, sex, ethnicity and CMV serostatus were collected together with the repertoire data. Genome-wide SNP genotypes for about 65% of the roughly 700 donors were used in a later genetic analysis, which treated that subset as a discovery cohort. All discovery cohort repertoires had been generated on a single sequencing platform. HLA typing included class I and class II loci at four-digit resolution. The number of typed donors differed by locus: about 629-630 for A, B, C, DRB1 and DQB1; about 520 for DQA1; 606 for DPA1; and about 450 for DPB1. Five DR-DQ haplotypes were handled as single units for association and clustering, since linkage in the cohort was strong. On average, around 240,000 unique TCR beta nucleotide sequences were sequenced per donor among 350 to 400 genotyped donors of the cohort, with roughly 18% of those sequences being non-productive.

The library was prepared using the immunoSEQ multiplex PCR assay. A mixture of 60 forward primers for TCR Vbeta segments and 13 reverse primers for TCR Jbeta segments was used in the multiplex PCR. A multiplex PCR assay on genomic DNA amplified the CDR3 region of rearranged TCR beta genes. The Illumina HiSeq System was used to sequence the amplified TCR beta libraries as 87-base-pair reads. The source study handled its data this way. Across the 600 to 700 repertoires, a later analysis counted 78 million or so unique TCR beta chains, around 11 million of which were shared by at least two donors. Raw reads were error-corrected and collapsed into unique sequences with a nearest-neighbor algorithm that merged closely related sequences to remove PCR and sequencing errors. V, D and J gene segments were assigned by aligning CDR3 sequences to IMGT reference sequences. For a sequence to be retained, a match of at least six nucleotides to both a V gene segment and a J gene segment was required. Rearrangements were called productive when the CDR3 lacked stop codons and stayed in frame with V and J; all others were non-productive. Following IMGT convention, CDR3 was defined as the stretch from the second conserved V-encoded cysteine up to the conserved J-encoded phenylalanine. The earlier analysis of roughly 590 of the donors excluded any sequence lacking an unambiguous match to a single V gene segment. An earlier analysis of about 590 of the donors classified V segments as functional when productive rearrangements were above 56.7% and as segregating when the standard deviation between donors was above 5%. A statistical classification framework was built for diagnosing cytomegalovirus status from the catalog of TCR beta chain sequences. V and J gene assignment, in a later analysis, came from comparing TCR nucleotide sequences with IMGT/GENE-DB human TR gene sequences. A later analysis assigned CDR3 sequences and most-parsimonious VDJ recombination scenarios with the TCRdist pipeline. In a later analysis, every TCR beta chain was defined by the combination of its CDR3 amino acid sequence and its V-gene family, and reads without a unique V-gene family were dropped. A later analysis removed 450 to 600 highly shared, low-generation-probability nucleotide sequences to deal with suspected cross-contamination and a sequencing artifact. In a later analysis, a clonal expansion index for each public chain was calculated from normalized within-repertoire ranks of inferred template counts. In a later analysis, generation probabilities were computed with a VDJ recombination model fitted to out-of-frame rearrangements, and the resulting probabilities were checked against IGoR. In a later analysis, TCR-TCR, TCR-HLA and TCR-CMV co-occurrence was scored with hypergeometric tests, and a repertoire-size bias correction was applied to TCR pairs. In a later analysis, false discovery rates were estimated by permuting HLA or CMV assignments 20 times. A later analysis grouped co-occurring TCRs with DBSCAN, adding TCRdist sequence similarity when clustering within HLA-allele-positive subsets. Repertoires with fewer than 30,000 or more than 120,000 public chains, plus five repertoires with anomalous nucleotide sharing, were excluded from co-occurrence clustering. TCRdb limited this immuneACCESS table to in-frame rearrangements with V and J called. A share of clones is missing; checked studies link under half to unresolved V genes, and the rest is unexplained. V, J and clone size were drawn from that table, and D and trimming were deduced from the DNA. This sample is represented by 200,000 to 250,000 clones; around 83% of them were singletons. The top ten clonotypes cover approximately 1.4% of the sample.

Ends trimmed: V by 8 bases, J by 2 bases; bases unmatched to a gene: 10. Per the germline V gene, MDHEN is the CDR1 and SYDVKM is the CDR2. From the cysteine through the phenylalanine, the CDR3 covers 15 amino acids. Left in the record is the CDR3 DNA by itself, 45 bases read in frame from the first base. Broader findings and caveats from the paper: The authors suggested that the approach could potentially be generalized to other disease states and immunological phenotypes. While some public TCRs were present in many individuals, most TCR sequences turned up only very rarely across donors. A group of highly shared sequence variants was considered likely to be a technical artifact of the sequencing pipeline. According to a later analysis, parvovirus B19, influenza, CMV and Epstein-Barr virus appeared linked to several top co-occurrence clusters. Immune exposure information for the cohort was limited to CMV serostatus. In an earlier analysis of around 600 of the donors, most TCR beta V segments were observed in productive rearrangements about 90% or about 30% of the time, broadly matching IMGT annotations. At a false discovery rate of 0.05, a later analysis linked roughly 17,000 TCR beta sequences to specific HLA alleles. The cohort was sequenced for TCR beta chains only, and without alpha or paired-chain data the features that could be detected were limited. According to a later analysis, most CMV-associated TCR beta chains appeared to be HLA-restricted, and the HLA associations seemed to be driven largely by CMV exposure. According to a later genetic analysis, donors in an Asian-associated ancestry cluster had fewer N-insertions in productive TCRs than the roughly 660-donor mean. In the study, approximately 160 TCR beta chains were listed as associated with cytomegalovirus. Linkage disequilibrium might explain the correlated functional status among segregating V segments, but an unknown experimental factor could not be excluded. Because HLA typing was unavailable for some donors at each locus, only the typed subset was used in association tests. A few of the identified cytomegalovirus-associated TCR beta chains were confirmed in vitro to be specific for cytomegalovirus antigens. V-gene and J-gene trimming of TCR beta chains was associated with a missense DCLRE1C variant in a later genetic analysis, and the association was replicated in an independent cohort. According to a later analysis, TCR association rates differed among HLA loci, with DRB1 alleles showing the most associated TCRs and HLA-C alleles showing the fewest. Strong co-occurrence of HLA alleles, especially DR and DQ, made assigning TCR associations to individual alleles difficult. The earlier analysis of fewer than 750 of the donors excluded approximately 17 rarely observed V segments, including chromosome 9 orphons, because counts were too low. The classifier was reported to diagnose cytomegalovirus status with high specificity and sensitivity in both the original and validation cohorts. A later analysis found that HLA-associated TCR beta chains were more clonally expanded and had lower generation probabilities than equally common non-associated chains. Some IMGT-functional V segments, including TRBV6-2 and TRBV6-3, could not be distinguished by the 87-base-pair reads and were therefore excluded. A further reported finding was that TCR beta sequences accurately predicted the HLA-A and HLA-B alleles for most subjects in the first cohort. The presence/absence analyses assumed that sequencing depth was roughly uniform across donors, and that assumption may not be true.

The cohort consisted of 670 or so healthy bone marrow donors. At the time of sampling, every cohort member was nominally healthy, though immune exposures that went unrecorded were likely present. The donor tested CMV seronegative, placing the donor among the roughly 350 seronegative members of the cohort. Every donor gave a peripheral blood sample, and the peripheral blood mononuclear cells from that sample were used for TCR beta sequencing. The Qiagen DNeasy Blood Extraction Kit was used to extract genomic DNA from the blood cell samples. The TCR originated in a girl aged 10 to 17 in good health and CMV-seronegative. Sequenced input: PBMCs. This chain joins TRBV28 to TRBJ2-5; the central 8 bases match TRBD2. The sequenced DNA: TGTGCCAGCTCGGTGGCGGCTAGCGGGCAAGAGACCCAGTACTTC. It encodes CASSVAASGQETQYF.